The clone carrying this T cell receptor (beta chain) was seen many times. Its cognate antigen is unknown. Each CDR3 protein is one row after TCRdb ran MiXCR on the RT-PCR reads. Of about 700,000 distinct CDR3 sequences detected, around 15% appear once; the ten largest clones hold approximately 7.6%. This record belongs to a study of response to subunit inactivated influenza vaccine. Points from the study as a whole: A suggestion made by the authors is that each seasonal influenza vaccination recruits few new T cells.

This clonotype was sampled from a man in his forties or fifties who received an inactivated influenza vaccine. The source material was PBMCs from blood, sampled 14 to 15 days before vaccination.

DNA for the CDR3: TGTGCCAGCAGCTTATATTCCAGCGGCACCGGGGAGCTGTTTTTT. Translating gives CASSLYSSGTGELFF. The chain links TRBV7-2 to TRBJ2-2; weak D call: TRBD2 (5 bases). The CDR3 has 15 amino acids. The ends were cut back, 2 bases at V and 4 bases at J, with 11 bases in the middle. CDR1 is SGHTA, CDR2 FQGNSA, per germline.